This T cell receptor beta chain was sequenced for a study of blood T cell repertoires in COVID-19. Study as a whole: Samples taken during acute and convalescent COVID-19 were collected in the United States, Italy and Spain. The analysed material was cDNA or gDNA that came from T cells, B-cell-depleted T cells, or PBMCs.

Authors' data handling: The assay estimated nucleated cells by amplifying reference gene primers. Data came from immunoSEQ multiplex PCR; TCRdb stores just in-frame clones and leaves some out. V and J calls and clone size come straight from that table; D and trimming were deduced from the DNA. Among around 94,000 clones listed, 85% were seen once. V gave up 3 bases and J gave up 0 bases, with 15 bases separating them. CDR3 length: 17 residues. From germline, CDR1 is MNHNS and CDR2 SASEGT. The rearrangement joins TRBV6-1 to TRBJ1-3, with a tentative D call TRBD1 (6 bases). The clonotype was recovered from a man aged 45 to 65 with acute or convalescent COVID-19. The sample comprised peripheral blood. The DNA for the CDR3 is TGTGCCAGCAGTGAGGCCGGGACACTAAGCTCTGGAAACACCATATATTTT. It encodes CASSEAGTLSSGNTIYF.